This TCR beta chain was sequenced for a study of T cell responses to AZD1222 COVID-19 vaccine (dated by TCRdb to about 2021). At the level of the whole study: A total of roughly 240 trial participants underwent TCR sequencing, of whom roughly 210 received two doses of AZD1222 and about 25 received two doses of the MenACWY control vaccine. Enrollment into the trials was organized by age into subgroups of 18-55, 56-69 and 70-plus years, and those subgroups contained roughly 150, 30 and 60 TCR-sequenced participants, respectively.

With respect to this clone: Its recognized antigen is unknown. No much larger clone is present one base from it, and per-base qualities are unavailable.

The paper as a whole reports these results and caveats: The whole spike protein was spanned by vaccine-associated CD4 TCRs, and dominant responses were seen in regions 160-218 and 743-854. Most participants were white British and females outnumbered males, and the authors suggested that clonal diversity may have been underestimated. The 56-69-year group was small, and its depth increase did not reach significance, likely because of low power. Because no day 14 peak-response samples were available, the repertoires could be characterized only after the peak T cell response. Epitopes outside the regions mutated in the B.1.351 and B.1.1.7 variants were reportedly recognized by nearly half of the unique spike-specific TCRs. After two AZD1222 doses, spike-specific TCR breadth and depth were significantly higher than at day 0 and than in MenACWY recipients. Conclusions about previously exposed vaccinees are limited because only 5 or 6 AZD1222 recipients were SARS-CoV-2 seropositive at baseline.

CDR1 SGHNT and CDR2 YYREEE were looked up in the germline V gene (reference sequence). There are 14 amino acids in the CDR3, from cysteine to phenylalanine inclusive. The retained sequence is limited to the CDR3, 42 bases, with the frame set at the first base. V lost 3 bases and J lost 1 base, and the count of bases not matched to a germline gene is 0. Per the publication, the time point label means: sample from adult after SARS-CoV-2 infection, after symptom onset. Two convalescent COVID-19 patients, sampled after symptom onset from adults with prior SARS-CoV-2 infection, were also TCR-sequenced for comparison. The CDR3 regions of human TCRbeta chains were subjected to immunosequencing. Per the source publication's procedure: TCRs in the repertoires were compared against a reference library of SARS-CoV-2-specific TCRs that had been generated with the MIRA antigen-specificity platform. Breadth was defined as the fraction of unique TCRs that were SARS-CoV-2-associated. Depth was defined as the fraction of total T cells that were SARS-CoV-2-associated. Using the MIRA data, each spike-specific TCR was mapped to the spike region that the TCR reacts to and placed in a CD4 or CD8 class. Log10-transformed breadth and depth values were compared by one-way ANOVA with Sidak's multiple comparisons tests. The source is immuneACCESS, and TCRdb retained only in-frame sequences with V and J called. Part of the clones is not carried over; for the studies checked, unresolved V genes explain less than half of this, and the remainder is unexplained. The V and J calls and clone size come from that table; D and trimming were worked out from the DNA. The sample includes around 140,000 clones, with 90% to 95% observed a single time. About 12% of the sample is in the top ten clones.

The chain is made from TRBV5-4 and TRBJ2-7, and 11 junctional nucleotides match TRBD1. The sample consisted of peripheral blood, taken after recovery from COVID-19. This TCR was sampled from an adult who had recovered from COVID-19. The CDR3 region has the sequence CASSWDRGSYEQYF. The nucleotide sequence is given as TGTGCCAGCAGCTGGGACAGGGGGTCCTACGAGCAGTACTTC.